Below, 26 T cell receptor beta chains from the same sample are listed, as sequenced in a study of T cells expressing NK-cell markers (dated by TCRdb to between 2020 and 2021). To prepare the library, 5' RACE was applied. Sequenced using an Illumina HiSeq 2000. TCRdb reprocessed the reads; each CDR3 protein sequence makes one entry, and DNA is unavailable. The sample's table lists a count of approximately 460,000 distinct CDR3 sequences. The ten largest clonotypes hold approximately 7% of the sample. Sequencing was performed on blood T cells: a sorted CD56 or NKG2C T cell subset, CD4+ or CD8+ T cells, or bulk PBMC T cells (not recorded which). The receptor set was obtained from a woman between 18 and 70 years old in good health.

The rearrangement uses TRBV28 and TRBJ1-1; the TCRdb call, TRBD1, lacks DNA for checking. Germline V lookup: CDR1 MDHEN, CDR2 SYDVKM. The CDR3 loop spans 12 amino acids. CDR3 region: CASKRGQGLAFF. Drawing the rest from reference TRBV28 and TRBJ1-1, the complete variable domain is DVKVTQSSRYLVKRTGEKVFLECVQDMDHENMFWYRQDPGLGLRLIYFSYDVKMKEKGDIPEGYSVSREKKERFSLILESASTNQTSMYLCASKRGQGLAFFGQGTRLTVV.

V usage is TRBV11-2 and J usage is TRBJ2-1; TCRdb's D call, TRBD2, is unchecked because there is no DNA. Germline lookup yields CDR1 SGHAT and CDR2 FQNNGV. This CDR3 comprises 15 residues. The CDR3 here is CASSFVAGGPGEQFF.

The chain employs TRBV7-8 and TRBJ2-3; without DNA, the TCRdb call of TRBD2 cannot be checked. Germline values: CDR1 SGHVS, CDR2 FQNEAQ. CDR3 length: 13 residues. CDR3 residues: CASSPMSGDTQYF. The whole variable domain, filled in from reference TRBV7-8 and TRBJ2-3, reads GAGVSQSPRYKVAKRGQDVALRCDPISGHVSLFWYQQALGQGPEFLTYFQNEAQLDKSGLPSDRFFAERPEGSVSTLKIQRTQQEDSAVYLCASSPMSGDTQYFGPGTRLTVL.

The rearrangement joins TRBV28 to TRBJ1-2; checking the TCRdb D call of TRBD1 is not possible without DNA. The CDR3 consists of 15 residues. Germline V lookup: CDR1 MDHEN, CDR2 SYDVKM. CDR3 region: CASRPGQGEIYGYTF.

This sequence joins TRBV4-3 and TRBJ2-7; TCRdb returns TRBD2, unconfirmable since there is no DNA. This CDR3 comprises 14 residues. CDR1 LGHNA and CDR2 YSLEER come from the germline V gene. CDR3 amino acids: CASSQDSRNYEQYF.

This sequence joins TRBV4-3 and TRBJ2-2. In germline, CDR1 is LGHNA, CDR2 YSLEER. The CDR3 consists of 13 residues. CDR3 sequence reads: CASSQLMGGELFF.

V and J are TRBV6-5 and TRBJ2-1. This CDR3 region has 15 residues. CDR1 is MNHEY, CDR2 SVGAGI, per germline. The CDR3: CASSYPTSSYNEQFF.

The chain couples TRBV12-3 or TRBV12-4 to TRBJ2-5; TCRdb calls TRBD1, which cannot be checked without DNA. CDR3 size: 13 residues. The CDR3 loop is CASRGQGKETQYF.

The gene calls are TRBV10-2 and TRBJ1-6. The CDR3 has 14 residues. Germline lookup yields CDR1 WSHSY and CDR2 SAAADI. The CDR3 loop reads CASSEFGQLSPLHF.

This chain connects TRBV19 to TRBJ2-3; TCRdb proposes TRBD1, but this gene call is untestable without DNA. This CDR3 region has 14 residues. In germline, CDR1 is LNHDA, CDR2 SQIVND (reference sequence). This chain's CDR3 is CASTGTGATDTQYF.

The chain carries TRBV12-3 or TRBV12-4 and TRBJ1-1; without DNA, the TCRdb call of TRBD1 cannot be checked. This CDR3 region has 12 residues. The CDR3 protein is CASSFGATEAFF.

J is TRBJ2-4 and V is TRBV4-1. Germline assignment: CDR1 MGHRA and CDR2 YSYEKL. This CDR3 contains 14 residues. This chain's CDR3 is CPSSPTVAKNIQYF.

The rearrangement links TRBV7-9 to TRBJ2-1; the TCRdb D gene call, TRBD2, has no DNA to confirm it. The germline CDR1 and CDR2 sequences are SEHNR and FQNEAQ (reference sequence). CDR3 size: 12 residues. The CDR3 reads CASSRLAREQFF.

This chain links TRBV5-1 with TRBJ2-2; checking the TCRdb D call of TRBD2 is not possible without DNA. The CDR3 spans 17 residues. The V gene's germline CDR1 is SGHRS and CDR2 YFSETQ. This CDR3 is CASSPKTGSMRPGELFF.

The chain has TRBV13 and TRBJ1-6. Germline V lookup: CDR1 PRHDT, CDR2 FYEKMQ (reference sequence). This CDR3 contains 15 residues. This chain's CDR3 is CASSINGRRNSPLHF.

The CDR3 loop is CASSWEGMRNEQFF. The rearrangement links TRBV5-1 to TRBJ2-1; the TRBD2 assignment by TCRdb is unverifiable without DNA. The germline V gene has CDR1 SGHRS and CDR2 YFSETQ. The CDR3 is made up of 14 amino acids.

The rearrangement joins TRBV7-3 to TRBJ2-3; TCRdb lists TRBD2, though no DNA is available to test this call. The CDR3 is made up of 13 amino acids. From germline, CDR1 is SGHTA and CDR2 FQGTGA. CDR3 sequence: CASGTPSTDTQYF.

The CDR3 region is CASKMERITDTQYF. The chain links TRBV19 to TRBJ2-3. This CDR3 is 14 amino acids long. The germline CDR1 and CDR2 sequences are LNHDA and SQIVND (reference sequence).

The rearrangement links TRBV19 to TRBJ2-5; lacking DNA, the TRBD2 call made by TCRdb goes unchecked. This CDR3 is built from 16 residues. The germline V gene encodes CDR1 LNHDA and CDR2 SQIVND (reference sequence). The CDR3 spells CASSPLNAGGLETQYF.

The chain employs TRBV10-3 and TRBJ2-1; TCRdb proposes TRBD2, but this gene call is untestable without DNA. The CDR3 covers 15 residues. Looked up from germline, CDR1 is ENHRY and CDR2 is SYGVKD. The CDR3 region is CAIGPSGSSYNEQFF.

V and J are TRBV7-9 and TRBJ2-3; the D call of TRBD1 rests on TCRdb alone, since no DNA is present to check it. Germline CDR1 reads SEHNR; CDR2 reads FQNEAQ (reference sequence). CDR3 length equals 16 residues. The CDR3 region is CASSPRPMLVADTQYF.

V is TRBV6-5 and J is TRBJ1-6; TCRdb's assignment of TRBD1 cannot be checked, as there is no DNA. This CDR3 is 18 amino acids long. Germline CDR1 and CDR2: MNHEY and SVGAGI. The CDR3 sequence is CASSYSGRVDSYNSPLHF.

CDR3 amino acids: CASSSRLDGATEAFF. The chain employs TRBV4-3 and TRBJ1-1; TCRdb's D call, TRBD1, is unchecked because there is no DNA. CDR3 length equals 15 residues. CDR1 is LGHNA, CDR2 YSLEER, per germline.

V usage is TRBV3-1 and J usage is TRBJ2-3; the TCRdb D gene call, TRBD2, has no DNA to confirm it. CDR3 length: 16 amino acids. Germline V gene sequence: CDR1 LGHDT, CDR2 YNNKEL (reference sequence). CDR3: CASSQGSGVGPDTQYF.

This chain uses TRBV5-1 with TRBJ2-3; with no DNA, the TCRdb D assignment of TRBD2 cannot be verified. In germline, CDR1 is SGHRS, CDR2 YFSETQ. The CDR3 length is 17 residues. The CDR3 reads CASSLLGLAGSGDTQYF.

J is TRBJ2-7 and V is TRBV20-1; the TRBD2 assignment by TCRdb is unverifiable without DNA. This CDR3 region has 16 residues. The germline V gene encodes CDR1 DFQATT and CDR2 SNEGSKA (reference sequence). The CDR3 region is CSASTMGLADLYEQYF.